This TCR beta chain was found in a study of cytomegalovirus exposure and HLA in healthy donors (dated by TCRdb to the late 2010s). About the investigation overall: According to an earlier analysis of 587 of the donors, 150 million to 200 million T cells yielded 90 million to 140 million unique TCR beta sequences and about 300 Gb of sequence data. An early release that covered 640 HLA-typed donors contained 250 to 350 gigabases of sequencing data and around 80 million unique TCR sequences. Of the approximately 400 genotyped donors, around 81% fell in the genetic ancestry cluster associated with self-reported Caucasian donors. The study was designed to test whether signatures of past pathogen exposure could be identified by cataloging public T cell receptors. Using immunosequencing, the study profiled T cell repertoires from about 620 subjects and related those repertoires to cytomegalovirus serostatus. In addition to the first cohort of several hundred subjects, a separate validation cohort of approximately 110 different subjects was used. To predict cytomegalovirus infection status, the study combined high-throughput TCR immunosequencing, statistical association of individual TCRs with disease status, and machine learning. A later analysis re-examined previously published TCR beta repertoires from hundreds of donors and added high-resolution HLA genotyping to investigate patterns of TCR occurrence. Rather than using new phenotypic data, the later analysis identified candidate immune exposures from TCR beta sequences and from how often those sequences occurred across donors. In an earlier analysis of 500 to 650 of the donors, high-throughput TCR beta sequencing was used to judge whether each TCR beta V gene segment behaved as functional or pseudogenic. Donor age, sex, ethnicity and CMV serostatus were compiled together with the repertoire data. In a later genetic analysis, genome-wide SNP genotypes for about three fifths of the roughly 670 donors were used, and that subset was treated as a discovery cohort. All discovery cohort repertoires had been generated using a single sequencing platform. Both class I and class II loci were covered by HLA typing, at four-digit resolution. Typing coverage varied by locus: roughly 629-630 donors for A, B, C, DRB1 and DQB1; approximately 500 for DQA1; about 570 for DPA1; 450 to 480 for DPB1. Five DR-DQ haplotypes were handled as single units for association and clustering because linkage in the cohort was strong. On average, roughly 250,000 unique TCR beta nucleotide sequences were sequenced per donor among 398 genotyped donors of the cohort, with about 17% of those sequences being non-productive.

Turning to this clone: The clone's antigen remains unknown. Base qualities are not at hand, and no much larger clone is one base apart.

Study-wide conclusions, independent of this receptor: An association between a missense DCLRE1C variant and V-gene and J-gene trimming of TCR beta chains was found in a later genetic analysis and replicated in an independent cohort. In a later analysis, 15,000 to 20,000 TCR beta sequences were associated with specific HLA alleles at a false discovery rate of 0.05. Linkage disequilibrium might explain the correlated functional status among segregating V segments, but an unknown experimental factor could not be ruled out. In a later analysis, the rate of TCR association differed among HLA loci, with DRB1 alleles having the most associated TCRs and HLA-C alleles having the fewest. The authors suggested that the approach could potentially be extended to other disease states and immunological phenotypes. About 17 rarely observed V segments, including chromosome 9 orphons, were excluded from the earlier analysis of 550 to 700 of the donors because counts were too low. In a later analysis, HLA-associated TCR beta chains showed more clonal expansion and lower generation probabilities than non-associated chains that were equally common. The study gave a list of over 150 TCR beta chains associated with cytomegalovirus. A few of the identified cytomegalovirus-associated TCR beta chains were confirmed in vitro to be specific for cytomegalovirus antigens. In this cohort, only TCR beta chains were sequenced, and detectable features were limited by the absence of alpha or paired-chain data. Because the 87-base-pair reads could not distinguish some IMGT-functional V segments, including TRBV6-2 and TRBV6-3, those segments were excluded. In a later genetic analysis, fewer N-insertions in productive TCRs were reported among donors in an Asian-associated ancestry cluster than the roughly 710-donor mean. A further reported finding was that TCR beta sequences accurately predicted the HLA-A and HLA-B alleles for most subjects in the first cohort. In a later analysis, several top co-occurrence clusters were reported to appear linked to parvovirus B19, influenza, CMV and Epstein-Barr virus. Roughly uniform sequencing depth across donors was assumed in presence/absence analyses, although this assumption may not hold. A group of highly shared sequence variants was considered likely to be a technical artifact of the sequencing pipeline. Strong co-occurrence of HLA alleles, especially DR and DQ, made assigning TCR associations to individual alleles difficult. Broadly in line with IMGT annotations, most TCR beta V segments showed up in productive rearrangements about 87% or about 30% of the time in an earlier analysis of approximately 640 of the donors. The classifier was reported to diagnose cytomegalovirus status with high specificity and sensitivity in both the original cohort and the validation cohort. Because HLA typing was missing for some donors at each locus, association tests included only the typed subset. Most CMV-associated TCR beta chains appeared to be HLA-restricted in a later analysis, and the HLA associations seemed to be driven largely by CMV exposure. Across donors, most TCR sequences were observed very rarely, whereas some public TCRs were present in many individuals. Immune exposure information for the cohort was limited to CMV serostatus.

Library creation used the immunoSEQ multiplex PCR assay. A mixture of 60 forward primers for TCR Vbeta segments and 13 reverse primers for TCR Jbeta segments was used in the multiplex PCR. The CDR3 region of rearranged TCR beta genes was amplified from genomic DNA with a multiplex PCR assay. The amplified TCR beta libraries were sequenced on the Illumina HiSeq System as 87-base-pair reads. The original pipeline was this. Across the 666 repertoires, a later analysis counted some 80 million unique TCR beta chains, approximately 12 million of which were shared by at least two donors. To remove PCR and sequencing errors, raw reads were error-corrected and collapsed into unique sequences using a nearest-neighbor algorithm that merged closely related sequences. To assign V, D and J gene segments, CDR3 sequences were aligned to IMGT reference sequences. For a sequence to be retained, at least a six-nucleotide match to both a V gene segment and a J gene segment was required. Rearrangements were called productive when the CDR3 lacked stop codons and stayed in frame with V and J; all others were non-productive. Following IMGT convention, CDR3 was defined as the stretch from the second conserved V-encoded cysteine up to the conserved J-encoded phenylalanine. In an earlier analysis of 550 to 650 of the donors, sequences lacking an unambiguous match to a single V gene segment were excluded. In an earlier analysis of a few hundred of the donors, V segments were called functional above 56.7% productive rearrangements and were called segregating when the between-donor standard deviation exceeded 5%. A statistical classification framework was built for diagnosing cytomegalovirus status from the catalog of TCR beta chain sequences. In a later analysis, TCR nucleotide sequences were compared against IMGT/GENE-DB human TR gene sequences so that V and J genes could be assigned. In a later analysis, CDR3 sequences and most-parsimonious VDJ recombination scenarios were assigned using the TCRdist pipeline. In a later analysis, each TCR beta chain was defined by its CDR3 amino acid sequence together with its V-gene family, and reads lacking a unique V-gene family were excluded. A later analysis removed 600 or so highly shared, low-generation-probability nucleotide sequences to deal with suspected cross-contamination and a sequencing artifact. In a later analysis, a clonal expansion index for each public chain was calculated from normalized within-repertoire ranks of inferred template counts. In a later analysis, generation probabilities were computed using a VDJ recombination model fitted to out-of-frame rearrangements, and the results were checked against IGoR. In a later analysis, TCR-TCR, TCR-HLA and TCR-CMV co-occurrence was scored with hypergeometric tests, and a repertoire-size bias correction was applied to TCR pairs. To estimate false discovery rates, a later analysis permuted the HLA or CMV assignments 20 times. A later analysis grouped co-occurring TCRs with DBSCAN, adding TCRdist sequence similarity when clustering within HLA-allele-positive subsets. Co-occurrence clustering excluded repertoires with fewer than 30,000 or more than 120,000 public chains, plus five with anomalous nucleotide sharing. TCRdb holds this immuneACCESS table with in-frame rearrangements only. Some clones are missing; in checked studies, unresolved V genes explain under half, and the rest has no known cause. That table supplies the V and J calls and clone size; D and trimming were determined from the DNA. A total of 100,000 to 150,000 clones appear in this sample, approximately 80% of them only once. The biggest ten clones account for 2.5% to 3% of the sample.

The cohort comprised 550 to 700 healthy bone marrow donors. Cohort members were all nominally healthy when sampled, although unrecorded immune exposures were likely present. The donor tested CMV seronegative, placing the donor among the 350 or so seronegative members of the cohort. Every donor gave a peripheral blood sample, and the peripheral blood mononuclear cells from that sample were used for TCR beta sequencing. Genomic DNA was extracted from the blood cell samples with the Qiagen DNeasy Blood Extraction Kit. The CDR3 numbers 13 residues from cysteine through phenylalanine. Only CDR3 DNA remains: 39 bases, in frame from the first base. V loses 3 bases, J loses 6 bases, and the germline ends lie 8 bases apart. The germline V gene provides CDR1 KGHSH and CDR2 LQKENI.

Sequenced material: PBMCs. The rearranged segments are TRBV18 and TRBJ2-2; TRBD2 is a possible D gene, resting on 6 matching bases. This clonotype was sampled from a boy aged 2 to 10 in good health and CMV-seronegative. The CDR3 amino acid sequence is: CASSPGGAGELFF. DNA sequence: TGTGCCAGCTCACCCGGAGGGGCCGGGGAGCTGTTTTTT.